Listed here is a single TCR beta chain. Its antigen is unidentified. The read finishes 3 residues shy of the CDR3 end, and the germline J gene is used to complete it. The data belong to a study of T cells in women clearing cervical HPV infection. Study-wide background: Controls' single incident HPV16 infection cleared within 12 months without precancer. The study's findings and limits: Timing of associations relative to infection is unclear; T-cell subsets were not isolated. CIN3+ cases had significantly higher TCR repertoire richness than controls, but evenness did not differ.

Deletions cut 0 bases from V and 5 bases from J, with 10 bases between. The length of the CDR3 is 15 residues. The germline V gene encodes CDR1 SGHTA and CDR2 FQGNSA. All donors had a single incident cervical HPV16 infection, not prevalent. Libraries were prepared by immunoSEQ multiplex PCR; TCRdb keeps only in-frame clonotypes and omits some of them. This table holds 40,000 to 45,000 clones. The material sequenced was blood buffy coat. The rearrangement uses TRBV7-2 and TRBJ1-4; no definite D call. The sequence was obtained from a woman between 18 and 69 years old with a cervical HPV16 infection that either progressed to CIN3+ or cleared (not recorded which). The part of the CDR3 DNA that was read is TGTGCCAGCAGCTTAGCTCCGACAAGGAATGAAAAA. It translates to CASSLAPTRNEK. The whole CDR3 reads CASSLAPTRNEKLFF. The full variable domain, rest sourced from reference TRBV7-2 and TRBJ1-4, is GAGVSQSPSNKVTEKGKDVELRCDPISGHTALYWYRQSLGQGLEFLIYFQGNSAPDKSGLPSDRFSAERTGGSVSTLTIQRTQQEDSAVYLCASSLAPTRNEKLFFGSGTQLSVL.